The next 8 T cell receptor beta chains were all read from a single sample in a study of cytomegalovirus exposure and HLA in healthy donors. Assay used: immunoSEQ multiplex PCR; TCRdb lists only in-frame clones, some missing. The profile shows 150,000 to 200,000 clones, about four fifths of them singletons. Sequenced sample: PBMCs. The receptors were gathered from a man younger than 45 in good health and CMV-seropositive.

V and J are TRBV6-5 and TRBJ1-1; no reliable D call. Germline V gene sequence: CDR1 MNHEY, CDR2 SVGAGI. Trimming removed 0 bases from V and 4 bases from J, with 9 bases in between. The CDR3 has 14 amino acids. The CDR3 DNA reads as TGTGCCAGCAGTTACTCTGCAGGTGGCACTGAAGCTTTCTTT. Translated, it gives CASSYSAGGTEAFF.

The gene calls are TRBV28 and TRBJ2-7; TRBD2 matches 12 bases. The CDR3 has 14 residues. Germline trimming cut 2 bases from V and 6 bases from J; bases unmatched to any gene: 2. The germline V gene encodes CDR1 MDHEN and CDR2 SYDVKM. CDR3 protein: CASSLPTSGSEQYF. CDR3 in DNA: TGTGCCAGCAGTTTACCGACTAGCGGGAGCGAGCAGTACTTC.

The chain links TRBV5-1 to TRBJ2-7; possible D gene TRBD2, 5 bases. V lost 0 bases, J lost 3 bases, and 16 bases lay in between. This CDR3 region has 16 residues. CDR1 is SGHRS and CDR2 is YFSETQ in the germline V gene. The CDR3 spells CASSLALAGRVYEQYF. Here the CDR3 DNA reads TGCGCCAGCAGCTTGGCCTTGGCGGGCCGGGTCTACGAGCAGTACTTC.

A word on this clone: One end of the junction is discordant with germline, which a read error may explain. The chain employs TRBV7-7 and TRBJ2-5; the D is unclear. This CDR3 is 14 amino acids long. CDR1 SSHAT and CDR2 FNYEAQ come from the germline V gene (reference sequence). The CDR3 nucleotides read TGTGCTAGCAGCTTACGGGTAGCCGAAGAGACCCAGTACTTC. Its translation: CASSLRVAEETQYF.

V usage is TRBV30 and J usage is TRBJ1-5, with 8 bases fitting TRBD1. The junction had 15 bases not matched to a gene; V was cut back by 2 bases and J by 0 bases. This CDR3 region has 19 residues. The germline gives CDR1 GTSNPN, CDR2 SVGIG (reference sequence). Here the CDR3 reads CAWSPDRGIGIYSNQPQHF. CDR3 nucleotide sequence: TGTGCCTGGAGTCCAGACAGGGGCATTGGAATATATAGCAATCAGCCCCAGCATTTT. The whole variable domain, remainder taken from reference TRBV30 and TRBJ1-5, is SQTIHQWPATLVQPVGSPLSLECTVEGTSNPNLYWYRQAAGRGLQLLFYSVGIGQISSEVPQNLSASRPQDRQFILSSKKLLLSDSGFYLCAWSPDRGIGIYSNQPQHFGDGTRLSIL.

This chain connects TRBV29-1 to TRBJ2-1; D not certain. Germline V gene sequence: CDR1 SQVTM, CDR2 ANQGSEA. This CDR3 is 12 amino acids long. Trimming stripped 2 bases from V and 8 bases from J, with 10 bases between. This CDR3 is CSVERGTDEQFF. CDR3 DNA sequence: TGCAGCGTTGAAAGAGGAACTGATGAGCAGTTCTTC.

The chain has TRBV5-1 and TRBJ2-7; tentative D call: TRBD2 (5 bases). The CDR3 length is 14 residues. Germline V CDR1 and CDR2: SGHRS, YFSETQ. The ends were cut back, 1 base at V and 4 bases at J, with 12 bases in the middle. CDR3 loop: CASSLPGKSYEQYF. The CDR3 DNA is TGCGCCAGCAGCTTGCCGGGGAAGTCATACGAGCAGTACTTC.

This clone was found a few times. The chain combines TRBV6-6 with TRBJ2-5; 10 bases agree with TRBD2. The CDR3 runs to 16 residues. The junction had 6 bases not matched to a gene; V was cut back by 2 bases and J by 3 bases. Germline values: CDR1 MNHNY, CDR2 SVGAGI (reference sequence). This chain's CDR3 is CASSYERGGGKETQYF. DNA for the CDR3: TGTGCCAGCAGTTACGAGCGGGGGGGCGGAAAAGAGACCCAGTACTTC.